This T cell receptor beta chain was captured in a study of human T cells and chemical hapten exposure. At the level of the study: An area of 2 cm by more than 1.5 cm on upper inner arm skin received 2% DPC for sensitization. Throughout a study of around six months, patients underwent weekly scalp administration of diphenylcyclopropenone doses. Each patch test put 0.01% DPC on the upper back, and results were read at 6 days. Patients, mostly women, had alopecia areata, alopecia totalis or alopecia universalis.

Time point noted: patch test 2, 6 weeks after DPC sensitization. Treatment here: therapeutic diphenylcyclopropenone sensitization with weekly scalp DPC. Germline values: CDR1 SGDLS, CDR2 YYNGEE. This CDR3 comprises 16 residues. The trim removed 1 base at V and 3 bases at J, leaving 5 bases unmatched. TCRdb reprocessed the RACE reads with MiXCR, giving one entry per CDR3 protein. The sample lists 110,000 or so distinct CDR3 sequences, roughly a tenth occurring once. This TCR came from a woman aged 40 to 50 with alopecia areata. Some clones in this sample may be carry-over from other donors' samples. The specimen comprised whole blood, sampled in connection with sensitization to the hapten diphenylcyclopropenone (DPC). The chain links TRBV9 to TRBJ2-2, with 8 bases identical to TRBD2. For the CDR3, the DNA is TGTGCCAGCAGCGTAAGGTCTAGCGGGTACACCGGGGAGCTGTTTTTT. Encoded protein: CASSVRSSGYTGELFF.